This T cell receptor beta chain was found in a study of T cells of healthy individuals. TCRdb reprocessed the 5' RACE reads via MiXCR and lists one record per CDR3 protein. The profile shows around 100,000 distinct CDR3 sequences, roughly 15% of them singletons. In germline, CDR1 is SGHTA, CDR2 FQGTGA. The CDR3 extends over 13 amino acids. J gave up 5 bases and V 5 bases, and 6 bases lay outside the gene matches. A few counts support this clonotype. The sequence was collected from a human donor in good health. The chain has TRBV7-3 and TRBJ2-7, with 7 bases identical to TRBD1. DNA for the CDR3: TGTGCCAGCAGCCCTGACAGGGAAGACGAGCAGTACTTC. This sequence encodes CASSPDREDEQYF.